This T cell receptor beta chain was captured in a study of blood T cell repertoires in COVID-19. Background on the study: Some COVID-19 samples were acute and others convalescent; all came from the United States, Italy and Spain. T cells, B-cell-depleted T cells, or PBMCs supplied cDNA or gDNA.

In the authors' methods: The authors estimated nucleated cell counts from reference gene primer amplification. TCRdb keeps only in-frame clones here, not all; method: immunoSEQ multiplex PCR. From that table come the V and J calls and clone size; the DNA was used to work out D and trimming. The table lists about 320,000 clones, 89% of them singletons, with about 5% in the top ten. Participants were aged about 18 to 100 years from 20 to 30 US areas. The source is a man aged 55 to 70 who had recovered from COVID-19. The sample was PBMCs or T cells enriched from blood (not recorded which).

CDR3 in DNA: TGTGCCAGCAGCTTACAGCGGGTTGGGCCCGCGAGCTCCTACGAGCAGTACTTC. Translated, it gives CASSLQRVGPASSYEQYF. This chain connects TRBV7-3 to TRBJ2-7; possibly TRBD2 for D (6 bases). The length of the CDR3 is 18 residues. Trimming took 2 bases from V and 0 from J, leaving 20 bases between them. The germline gives CDR1 SGHTA, CDR2 FQGTGA.